This is a list of T cell receptor beta chains from one sample in a study of T cells in Graves' hyperthyroidism and ophthalmopathy. TCRdb reprocessed the multiplex PCR reads via MiXCR and lists one record per CDR3 protein. The sample has 500,000 to 600,000 distinct CDR3 sequences; less than 20% are singletons. Input material: blood. Receptor source: a man aged 35 to 55 with Graves' ophthalmopathy. The conserved cysteine and the conserved F or W are not part of the CDR3 here.

j_call v_call cdr3_aa
TRBJ2-6 TRBV5-1 ASSSSVTGRPARANVLT
TRBJ2-5 TRBV20-1 SAPDAWDRVKETQY
TRBJ2-3 TRBV7-9 ASSSDPSNTQY
TRBJ1-1 TRBV9 ASSAGSGTEAF
TRBJ2-1 TRBV9 ASSVLGGGGNEQF
TRBJ2-3 TRBV28 ASSLGGGGLIDTQY
TRBJ1-1 TRBV6-5 ASSYSRSPGSTEAF
TRBJ2-1 TRBV6-1 ASSPQERGGNEQF
TRBJ2-2 TRBV5-1 ASSFPGQGLAINTGELF
TRBJ1-5 TRBV19 ASTSYNQPQH
TRBJ2-1 TRBV19 ASSTAIYNEQF
TRBJ2-1 TRBV28 ASSFGLAGGPINEQF
TRBJ1-1 TRBV3-1 ASSQVQGVTF
TRBJ2-1 TRBV9 ASSPWTGNYEQF
TRBJ2-7 TRBV11-2 ASTSLGTTSRNDYEQY
TRBJ2-1 TRBV28 ASRSQGGGTSPDEQF
TRBJ1-1 TRBV6-1 ASSEEGRMNTEAF
TRBJ1-1 TRBV3-1 ASSLGGLVEAF
TRBJ1-6 TRBV4-2 ASSRFGSPLH
TRBJ2-2 TRBV6-1 ASSLGLAGGSSTGELF
TRBJ2-7 TRBV29-1 SVQDRGPYEQY
TRBJ2-2 TRBV18 ASSLLGTETGELF
TRBJ2-3 TRBV11-2 ASTLLASTDTQY
TRBJ2-1 TRBV19 ASSNTASGSEQF
TRBJ2-7 TRBV29-1 SVRLAPTYEQY
TRBJ2-3 TRBV12-3/TRBV12-4 ASSLQLTSGASTDTQY
TRBJ1-1 TRBV2 ASIPFSEAF
TRBJ2-1 TRBV18 ASSPRDRVNEQF
TRBJ2-3 TRBV2 ASSEALAGGRLY
TRBJ2-7 TRBV18 ASSQQDSYEQY
TRBJ2-3 TRBV7-2 ASSLSGLPGDTQY
TRBJ2-1 TRBV27 ASTPGTPPGNEQF
TRBJ2-1 TRBV30 AWTSKGLAGGRQF
TRBJ2-3 TRBV5-1 ASSLARETDRYTQY
TRBJ2-5 TRBV27 ASSRYRTGETQY
TRBJ1-2 TRBV29-1 SVEESSYGYT
TRBJ1-1 TRBV11-2 ASSPAWGQGTEAF
TRBJ1-4 TRBV30 AWSVAGGSEKLF
TRBJ2-2 TRBV19 ASSIDRQGLYTGELF
TRBJ1-2 TRBV3-1 ASSPGTKGGYT